This entry lists 21 T cell receptor beta chains sequenced from one sample in a study of T cells in Graves' hyperthyroidism and ophthalmopathy. Using RNA transcripts as the source, TCR beta CDR3 regions were amplified. HTBI primers were employed in a first-round RT-PCR of the TCR CDR3. From the multiplex PCR reads, TCRdb called clonotypes with MiXCR, one entry per CDR3 protein. The table lists just under 750,000 distinct CDR3 sequences, roughly a third of them singletons. The sample comprised blood. Source of these receptors: a woman in her thirties or forties with Graves' hyperthyroidism.

The gene calls are TRBV24-1 and TRBJ2-7; possibly TRBD2 for D (6 bases). Trimming removed 7 bases at V and 0 bases at J, with 12 bases between. This CDR3 has 14 residues. Germline assignment: CDR1 KGHDR and CDR2 SFDVKD. Here the CDR3 DNA reads TGTGCCACCAGCCTCCGGGACTTCTCCTACGAGCAGTACTTC. Amino acid sequence: CATSLRDFSYEQYF.

In DNA form, the CDR3 reads TGCGCCAGCTCCGGGACTAGCCTGCGCACAGATACGCAGTATTTT. It yields the protein CASSGTSLRTDTQYF. The chain uses TRBV10-1 and TRBJ2-3, with 9 bases lining up with TRBD2. V lost 8 bases, J lost 1 base, and 7 bases stayed unmatched. The CDR3 runs to 15 residues. Germline loops: CDR1 WNHNN, CDR2 SYGVQD (reference sequence).

The chain recombines TRBV7-9 with TRBJ1-6, with 7 bases matching TRBD1. V lost 1 base, J lost 10 bases, and 7 bases stayed unmatched. The CDR3 length is 15 residues. From germline, CDR1 is SEHNR and CDR2 FQNEAQ (reference sequence). CDR3 in DNA: TGTGCCAGCAGCTTAGAGGCCAGGGGGGCATCACCCCTCCACTTT. This codes for CASSLEARGASPLHF.

The rearrangement uses TRBV12-3 or TRBV12-4 and TRBJ1-5; 9 bases align to TRBD1. This CDR3 is 15 amino acids long. J lost 4 bases, V lost 5 bases, and 6 bases had no gene match. CDR3 residues: CASSHRDRVNQPQHF. The CDR3 coding sequence is TGTGCCAGCAGTCACCGGGACAGGGTTAATCAGCCCCAGCATTTT.

The rearrangement uses TRBV7-2 and TRBJ1-4, with a possible D match to TRBD1 (5 bases). The CDR3 has 14 amino acids. The ends were cut back, 3 bases at V and 3 bases at J, with 8 bases in the middle. Germline loops: CDR1 SGHTA, CDR2 FQGNSA. This CDR3 is CASSLYRSNEKLFF. The CDR3 DNA sequence: TGTGCCAGCAGCTTGTACAGGTCTAATGAAAAACTGTTTTTT. The whole variable domain, remainder taken from reference TRBV7-2 and TRBJ1-4, is GAGVSQSPSNKVTEKGKDVELRCDPISGHTALYWYRQSLGQGLEFLIYFQGNSAPDKSGLPSDRFSAERTGGSVSTLTIQRTQQEDSAVYLCASSLYRSNEKLFFGSGTQLSVL.

This clonotype was observed a handful of times. The CDR3 reads CATSDRPGQGARGYTF. The CDR3 DNA is TGTGCCACCAGTGATCGGCCGGGACAGGGGGCCCGCGGCTACACCTTC. The chain is built from TRBV24-1 and TRBJ1-2; 12 bases match TRBD1. The V gene end was trimmed by 3 bases and the J gene end by 8 bases; junction bases not matched to a gene: 9. The CDR3 is 16 residues long. Looked up from germline, CDR1 is KGHDR and CDR2 is SFDVKD.

This clonotype was detected a few times. The gene calls are TRBV6-5 and TRBJ2-5; 8 bases agree with TRBD1. The CDR3 is 12 residues long. The J segment lost 4 bases and the V segment lost 10 bases, leaving 5 bases of the junction unmatched. Looked up from germline, CDR1 is MNHEY and CDR2 is SVGAGI. CDR3 protein: CATTGDLETQYF. As DNA, the CDR3 is TGTGCCACGACAGGGGACCTAGAGACCCAGTACTTC.

A remark on this clonotype: Mismatch with germline at one junction end may stem from a read error. This sequence joins TRBV30 and TRBJ1-5, with D possibly TRBD1 on 5 matching bases. Germline V gene sequence: CDR1 GTSNPN, CDR2 SVGIG (reference sequence). This CDR3 has 14 amino acids. CDR3 bases: TGTGCCTGGGGTGTGGGACTAATCAATCAGCCCCAGCATTTT. Residues: CAWGVGLINQPQHF.

This clonotype was seen only a few times. The chain has TRBV19 and TRBJ2-2; 10 bases agree with TRBD1. The germline CDR1 and CDR2 sequences are LNHDA and SQIVND (reference sequence). This CDR3 has 15 residues. After removal of 6 bases from V and 5 bases from J, the junction contained 6 bases not matched to a gene. The CDR3, as DNA: TGTGCCAGTAGGACCGGGACAGGGGAAACCGGGGAGCTGTTTTTT. Its protein is CASRTGTGETGELFF.

This clonotype was picked up many times. The V and J genes are TRBV27 and TRBJ2-6; D remains ambiguous. Trimming took off 0 bases at V and 0 bases at J, with 9 bases between the two ends. The CDR3 has 17 residues. CDR1 MNHEY and CDR2 SMNVEV come from the germline V gene (reference sequence). The chain's CDR3 is CASSLSFGDSGANVLTF. In nucleotides, the CDR3 is TGTGCCAGCAGTTTATCCTTCGGAGACTCTGGGGCCAACGTCCTGACTTTC.

This clonotype was observed a handful of times. The V and J genes are TRBV10-3 and TRBJ1-2; 9 bases line up with TRBD1. Trimming removed 10 bases from V and 0 bases from J; junction bases left unmatched: 12. The CDR3 is 16 amino acids. CDR1 is ENHRY and CDR2 is SYGVKD in the germline V gene. DNA for the CDR3: TGTGCCAGCAGCTTGGACAGGGGAAACTCTAACTATGGCTACACCTTC. Its translation: CASSLDRGNSNYGYTF.

There are many counts of this clonotype. V usage is TRBV11-1 and J usage is TRBJ1-6, with no clear D. The germline V gene has CDR1 SGHAT and CDR2 FQDESV (reference sequence). With 2 bases removed from V and 8 bases from J, the gap between germline ends came to 10 bases. The CDR3 has 14 amino acids. The CDR3 bases are TGTGCCAGCAGCTTATTCGCGGAACATTCACCCCTCCACTTT. Its translation: CASSLFAEHSPLHF.

This clonotype was seen at least ten times. This chain uses TRBV24-1 with TRBJ2-5; no definite D call. CDR1 and CDR2 from the germline V gene are KGHDR and SFDVKD. The V end lost 7 bases, the J end lost 4 bases, and 15 bases lay between the germline ends. This CDR3 region has 14 residues. CDR3 DNA: TGTGCCACCAGCTCCTTCGGACCACGAGAGACCCAGTACTTC. Translating it yields CATSSFGPRETQYF.

This clonotype was observed a few times. The V call is TRBV7-9, the J call TRBJ2-7, with D possibly matching TRBD2 (6 bases). The ends were cut back, 3 bases at V and 6 bases at J, with 12 bases in the middle. Germline V CDR1 and CDR2: SEHNR, FQNEAQ (reference sequence). This CDR3 spans 13 amino acids. The CDR3 nucleotides read TGTGCCAGCAGCTTGGAGAGGGGAGGCGAGCAGTACTTC. Translating it yields CASSLERGGEQYF.

This clonotype was counted a few times. The chain carries TRBV7-9 and TRBJ1-2; perhaps TRBD1 as D (6 bases). CDR3 length: 14 amino acids. Germline CDR1 SEHNR, CDR2 FQNEAQ (reference sequence). V lost 3 bases to trimming and J lost 6 bases, with 14 bases between them. The CDR3: CASSFGRGENGYTF. CDR3 bases: TGTGCCAGCAGCTTCGGCAGGGGAGAGAATGGCTACACCTTC.

This clonotype was counted many times. The V gene is TRBV19, the J gene TRBJ1-5; 8 nucleotides align to TRBD1. The CDR3 runs 14 residues. Germline loops: CDR1 LNHDA, CDR2 SQIVND (reference sequence). J was trimmed by 5 bases and V by 10 bases; bases with no gene match: 10. CDR3 DNA: TGTGCCACCGAAACAGGGGGGATCGATCAGCCCCAGCATTTT. Residues: CATETGGIDQPQHF.

The CDR3 spells CSVEAGYRTDTQYF. As DNA, the CDR3 is TGCAGCGTTGAGGCGGGGTATCGCACAGATACGCAGTATTTT. The chain recombines TRBV29-1 with TRBJ2-3, with a weak D call TRBD2 (6 bases). Germline V gives CDR1 SQVTM, CDR2 ANQGSEA. CDR3 length: 14 amino acids. V lost 3 bases, J lost 1 base, and 11 bases lay in between.

On this clonotype: One end of the junction does not line up with germline, which may come from a read error. V is TRBV29-1 and J is TRBJ2-7, with 8 bases lining up with TRBD1. This CDR3 spans 14 amino acids. Germline loops: CDR1 SQVTM, CDR2 ANQGSEA. The chain's CDR3 is CSVEGQGAPREQYF. CDR3 DNA sequence: TGCAGCGTCGAAGGGCAGGGGGCCCCTCGCGAGCAGTACTTC.

This clonotype was detected a few times. In DNA form, the CDR3 reads TGTGCCAGCAGAACTACAGGGAACTATGGCTACACCTTC. Translated: CASRTTGNYGYTF. This rearrangement joins TRBV10-3 to TRBJ1-2; possibly TRBD1 for D (6 bases). The CDR3 is made up of 13 amino acids. Germline CDR1 reads ENHRY; CDR2 reads SYGVKD. The V and J ends lost 10 bases and 2 bases respectively, with 14 bases between them.

This clonotype has just a few counts. CDR3 loop: CASSESRGRLGEQYF. In DNA, the CDR3 is TGTGCCAGCAGTGAGTCGAGGGGGCGATTGGGCGAGCAGTACTTC. The chain carries TRBV6-4 and TRBJ2-7; 7 bases align to TRBD1. After removal of 3 bases from V and 6 bases from J, the junction contained 11 bases not matched to a gene. Germline V gene lookup returns CDR1 MRHNA and CDR2 SNTAGT. The length of the CDR3 is 15 residues.

The genes are TRBV6-5 and TRBJ2-5; TRBD2 matches at 13 bases. The length of the CDR3 is 15 residues. The junction had 3 bases not matched to a gene; V was cut back by 6 bases and J by 2 bases. CDR1 is MNHEY, CDR2 SVGAGI, per germline. CDR3 nucleotide sequence: TGTGCCAGCAGAACTAGCGGGAGGGGGCAAGAGACCCAGTACTTC. It codes for CASRTSGRGQETQYF.